This T cell receptor beta chain is from a study of blood T cell repertoires in COVID-19. In the source study's methods: Nucleated cell counts were estimated from reference gene primer amplification. Repertoires were generated with immunoSEQ multiplex PCR, while TCRdb's copy carries only in-frame clones and drops some. V and J calls and clone size are as listed in that table; D and trimming were resolved from the DNA. In the table there are some 250,000 clones, under 95% of which are singletons. V lost 6 bases, J lost 4 bases, and 5 bases stayed unmatched. The germline gives CDR1 LNHDA, CDR2 SQIVND (reference sequence). This CDR3 is 13 amino acids long. Assignments of participants to cohorts depended upon their own reported clinical history.

The origin of this receptor is a woman aged 40 to 50 with acute COVID-19. The chain is built from TRBV19 and TRBJ1-1, with 7 bases fitting TRBD1. The sample was PBMCs or T cells enriched from blood (not recorded which). In nucleotides, the CDR3 is TGTGCCAGTAGCGAGAACAGGGGCACTGAAGCTTTCTTT. It translates to CASSENRGTEAFF.